This T cell receptor beta chain was recorded in a study of response to subunit inactivated influenza vaccine. V was pared by 5 bases and J by 7 bases, with 11 bases of the junction left unmatched. In germline, CDR1 is DFQATT, CDR2 SNEGSKA (reference sequence). This CDR3 is 15 amino acids long. This clonotype was observed a few times. Its matching antigen is unknown. TCRdb itself ran the RT-PCR reads through MiXCR, one entry per CDR3 protein. The sample has 280,000 or so distinct CDR3 sequences, 21% seen once. Study-wide results and caveats: Each seasonal influenza vaccination, the authors suggested, recruits few new T cells.

This TCR was recovered from a man aged 45-69 years who received an inactivated influenza vaccine. This rearrangement joins TRBV20-1 to TRBJ1-5, with TRBD1 matching 10 bases. The source material was PBMCs from blood, sampled roughly 20 months after vaccination. CDR3 in DNA: TGCAGTGCTCCTCAACTGGACAGGGGGAGGCAGCCCCAGCATTTT. Encoded protein: CSAPQLDRGRQPQHF.